The present T cell receptor (beta chain) was sequenced within a study of glioma-infiltrating T cells. Using RNA template, CDR3s of TCR alpha and beta were amplified with iRepertoire arm-PCR. TCRdb independently ran MiXCR on the multiplex PCR reads; one entry per CDR3 protein. The table has under 50,000 distinct CDR3 sequences, about 20% seen once. This clonotype showed up many times. Its cognate antigen is unknown. Overall study findings and caveats: Gliomas, especially low-grade, showed above-expected tissue-blood divergence; non-neoplastic patients showed below.

Germline V gene lookup returns CDR1 MDHEN and CDR2 SYDVKM. The junction had 7 bases not matched to a gene; V was cut back by 4 bases and J by 2 bases. This CDR3 spans 16 amino acids. The chain links TRBV28 to TRBJ2-5; 10 bases fit TRBD1. The sequencing input was glioma tissue, nonneoplastic brain tissue, or PBMCs (not recorded which). This sequence originates from a human donor with low-grade glioma or glioblastoma, undergoing nonglioma brain surgery, or in good health (not recorded which). CDR3 nucleotides: TGTGCCAGCAGTTCCCAGGACAGGGGGTCTCAAGAGACCCAGTACTTC. It yields the protein CASSSQDRGSQETQYF.